One sample yielded the 21 T cell receptor beta chains listed below, sequenced in a study of blood T cells in healthy people across ages. Primers used in a second PCR of roughly 6 to 12 cycles were a sample-barcoded 5' primer and a J-beta primer mix. TCRdb reanalysed the 5' RACE reads using MiXCR and keeps one entry per CDR3 protein. The table has some 1,000,000 distinct CDR3 sequences, about 23% seen once. A further study also used this sample, focusing on T cells of mothers and their children.

The sequencing sample was made of blood. Receptor source: a girl aged 2-10 years in good health.

This clonotype was observed a single time. Written as DNA, the CDR3 is TGTGCCAGCAGCTCCTCACAGGGTTTGAATGAAAAACTGTTTTTT. Translation: CASSSSQGLNEKLFF. The chain joins TRBV7-9 to TRBJ1-4; TRBD1 might be the D (6 bases). CDR1 and CDR2 (germline): SEHNR, FQNEAQ (reference sequence). CDR3 size: 15 residues. V lost 4 bases to trimming and J lost 5 bases, with 14 bases between them.

This chain uses TRBV29-1 with TRBJ2-7, with a weak D call TRBD1 (6 bases). Germline V gives CDR1 SQVTM, CDR2 ANQGSEA. This CDR3 comprises 13 residues. With 4 bases removed from V and 2 bases from J, the gap between germline ends came to 12 bases. DNA for the CDR3: TGCAGCGTTGTGGCAGGGACAACCTACGAGCAGTACTTC. Protein sequence: CSVVAGTTYEQYF.

The count of this clonotype is one. One end of the junction fails to match germline, which may point to a read error. The rearrangement joins TRBV12-3 or TRBV12-4 to TRBJ2-2; D is possibly TRBD1 or TRBD2 (5 bases each). This CDR3 region has 15 residues. Written as DNA, the CDR3 is TGTGCCAGCAGTTTTGGGGGTGTGGTAGCCGGGGCGCTGTTTTTT. Its protein product is CASSFGGVVAGALFF.

Of note for this clonotype: Germline is not matched at one junction end, which may reflect a read error. CDR3 nucleotide sequence: TGTGCAAGCAGCTTAAGGAGCGGGGGGTTAACAGATACGCAGTATTTT. Protein sequence: CASSLRSGGLTDTQYF. V gene TRBV7-7 combines with J gene TRBJ2-3; 9 bases are a match to TRBD2. This CDR3 region has 16 residues. Germline assignment: CDR1 SSHAT and CDR2 FNYEAQ (reference sequence).

This clonotype has just a few counts. V is TRBV3-1 and J is TRBJ1-1, with 9 bases matching TRBD1. Per the germline V gene, CDR1 is LGHDT and CDR2 is YNNKEL (reference sequence). The trim removed 4 bases at V and 3 bases at J, leaving 6 bases unmatched. This CDR3 has 15 residues. CDR3 sequence reads: CASSRETGGYTEAFF. For the CDR3, the DNA is TGTGCCAGCAGCCGGGAGACAGGGGGTTACACTGAAGCTTTCTTT.

The chain recombines TRBV4-1 with TRBJ2-6; D gene unclear. Germline loops: CDR1 MGHRA, CDR2 YSYEKL. Trimming stripped 2 bases from V and 12 bases from J, with 11 bases between. This CDR3 has 13 residues. For the CDR3, the DNA is TGCGCCAGCAGCCAAAACACGCCGGGCGTCCTGACTTTC. Protein product: CASSQNTPGVLTF.

The chain uses TRBV2 and TRBJ2-7; TRBD1 agrees at 8 bases. V shed 9 bases, J shed 4 bases, and the junction held 14 bases outside the gene matches. CDR3 length: 15 amino acids. The germline V gene encodes CDR1 SNHLY and CDR2 FYNNEI. CDR3 sequence (DNA): TGTGCCAGTAAAACACTCAGGGGGCGCGGGTACGAGCAGTACTTC. Amino acids: CASKTLRGRGYEQYF.

The gene calls are TRBV14 and TRBJ1-1; TRBD1 agrees at 9 bases. The CDR3 runs to 13 residues. CDR1 SGHDN and CDR2 FVKESK come from the germline V gene. The trim removed 3 bases at V and 11 bases at J, leaving 7 bases unmatched. CDR3 DNA: TGTGCCAGCAGCCACACAGGGGGCACGATTGCTTTCTTT. Translation gives CASSHTGGTIAFF.

This clonotype turned up a few times. The chain uses TRBV4-2 and TRBJ2-4; perhaps TRBD2 as D (5 bases). The CDR3 consists of 16 residues. The V gene's germline CDR1 is LGHNA and CDR2 YNFKEQ. V shed 0 bases and J shed 1 base, with 10 bases lying between them. The CDR3 bases are TGTGCCAGCAGCCAAGATTTGGCTAGCGCCAAAAACATTCAGTACTTC. This gives the protein CASSQDLASAKNIQYF.

This clonotype showed up just once. The V and J genes are TRBV28 and TRBJ2-7, with D perhaps TRBD1 (5 bases). The CDR3 is 15 residues long. Trimming took off 4 bases at V and 0 bases at J, with 13 bases between the two ends. The germline V gene encodes CDR1 MDHEN and CDR2 SYDVKM. Written as DNA, the CDR3 is TGTGCCAGCAGTTCCCCTCTAGGGGCCTCCTACGAGCAGTACTTC. Its protein product is CASSSPLGASYEQYF.

This clonotype was detected only a few times. The genes are TRBV11-3 and TRBJ2-5, with TRBD1 as a possible D gene (6 bases). The J call may be faulty, since TRBJ2-1 better matches the DNA end. Looked up from germline, CDR1 is SGHNT and CDR2 is YENEEA. The CDR3 has 16 residues. CDR3 in DNA: TGTGCCAGCAGCCCTTCTACCGGGACACATTACAATGAGCAGTTCTTC. Its protein is CASSPSTGTHYNEQFF.

CDR3 DNA: TGCGCCAGCAGCCAAGTTTACCTAGCGGGGGCCCAAGAGACCCAGTACTTC. Its protein product is CASSQVYLAGAQETQYF. The chain combines TRBV4-3 with TRBJ2-5; TRBD2 agrees at 10 bases. The CDR3 spans 17 residues. CDR1 LGHNA and CDR2 YSLEER come from the germline V gene. V lost 1 base, J lost 1 base, and 6 bases stayed unmatched.

This clonotype appeared a few times. This sequence joins TRBV10-3 and TRBJ2-7; no firm D call. Deletions cut 6 bases from V and 4 bases from J, with 16 bases between. The CDR3 consists of 14 residues. Looked up from germline, CDR1 is ENHRY and CDR2 is SYGVKD. DNA of the CDR3: TGTGCCATCAGGAGTACAATTTGGGTTTACGAGCAGTACTTC. It specifies CAIRSTIWVYEQYF.

The genes are TRBV28 and TRBJ2-7; TRBD2 is a possible D gene (6 bases). V was clipped by 1 base and J by 7 bases, with 14 bases between them. Germline CDR1 is MDHEN and CDR2 is SYDVKM. The CDR3 totals 14 residues. CDR3 residues: CASSLSRAGGEQYF. DNA for the CDR3: TGTGCCAGCAGTTTATCCAGGGCCGGGGGAGAGCAGTACTTC.

This clonotype has only a few counts. The chain carries TRBV12-3 or TRBV12-4 and TRBJ2-5; no reliable D call. With 6 bases removed from V and 5 bases from J, the gap between germline ends came to 13 bases. The CDR3 runs to 13 residues. CDR3 sequence reads: CASSYDLGETQYF. DNA of the CDR3: TGTGCCAGCAGCTATGACTTGGGTGAGACCCAGTACTTC.

This clonotype appeared a few times. The chain employs TRBV20-1 and TRBJ2-1; D is uncertain. Trimming cost V 0 bases and J 5 bases, with 8 bases left between them. CDR3 size: 13 residues. Germline-derived CDR1 and CDR2 are DFQATT and SNEGSKA (reference sequence). Here the CDR3 reads CSAREIGDNEQFF. The CDR3, as DNA: TGCAGTGCTAGAGAGATCGGCGACAATGAGCAGTTCTTC.

The table lists this clonotype with a few counts. Here the CDR3 reads CASSLLPLGTSLNTGELFF. The CDR3, as DNA: TGTGCCAGCAGCTTACTCCCCCTAGGGACTAGCCTGAACACCGGGGAGCTGTTTTTT. The chain couples TRBV7-2 to TRBJ2-2, with TRBD2 matching 9 bases. The junction had 11 bases not matched to a gene; V was cut back by 2 bases and J by 1 base. CDR1 and CDR2 from the germline V gene are SGHTA and FQGNSA. CDR3 length: 19 residues.

This clonotype was detected only a few times. The V and J genes are TRBV29-1 and TRBJ1-1; unclear D gene. Trimming stripped 7 bases from V and 2 bases from J, with 11 bases between. The CDR3 is 12 amino acids. CDR1 and CDR2 (germline): SQVTM, ANQGSEA. DNA for the CDR3: TGCAGCGGGGTAGGATATAACACTGAAGCTTTCTTT. It specifies CSGVGYNTEAFF.

This chain uses TRBV3-1 with TRBJ2-5; possibly TRBD1 for D (5 bases). The CDR3 spans 16 residues. Germline V lookup: CDR1 LGHDT, CDR2 YNNKEL (reference sequence). The V end was cut by 0 bases, the J end by 4 bases, with 15 bases between. The CDR3 loop reads CASSQEPQGTLETQYF. In DNA form, the CDR3 reads TGTGCCAGCAGCCAAGAGCCCCAGGGTACCCTAGAGACCCAGTACTTC.

This chain connects TRBV28 to TRBJ1-4, with D perhaps matching TRBD1 (6 bases). This CDR3 contains 14 residues. V lost 3 bases and J lost 8, with 13 bases in between. Germline CDR1 reads MDHEN; CDR2 reads SYDVKM. The CDR3 bases are TGTGCCAGCAGTTTCGGGGGCCCCGTAGAAAAACTGTTTTTT. It yields the protein CASSFGGPVEKLFF.

This clonotype was detected only a few times. The chain combines TRBV20-1 with TRBJ2-7, with D hard to call. The germline gives CDR1 DFQATT, CDR2 SNEGSKA (reference sequence). The CDR3 is 13 residues long. V was pared by 3 bases and J by 0 bases, with 9 bases between. CDR3: CSASDFYSYEQYF. The CDR3 DNA reads TGCAGTGCTAGTGACTTCTACTCCTACGAGCAGTACTTC.